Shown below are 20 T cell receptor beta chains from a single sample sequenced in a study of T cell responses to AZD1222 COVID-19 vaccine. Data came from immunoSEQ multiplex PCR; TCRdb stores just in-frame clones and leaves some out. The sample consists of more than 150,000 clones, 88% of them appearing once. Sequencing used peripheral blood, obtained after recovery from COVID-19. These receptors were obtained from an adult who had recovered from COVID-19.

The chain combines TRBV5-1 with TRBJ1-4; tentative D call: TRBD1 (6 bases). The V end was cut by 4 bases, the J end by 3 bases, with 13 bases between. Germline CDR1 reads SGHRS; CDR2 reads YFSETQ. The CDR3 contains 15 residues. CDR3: CASSVEQGPNEKLFF. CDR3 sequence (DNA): TGCGCCAGCAGCGTCGAACAGGGCCCTAATGAAAAACTGTTTTTT.

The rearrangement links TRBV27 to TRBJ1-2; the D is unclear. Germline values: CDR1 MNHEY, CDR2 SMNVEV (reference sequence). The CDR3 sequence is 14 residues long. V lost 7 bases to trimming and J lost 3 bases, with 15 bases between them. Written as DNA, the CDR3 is TGTGCCAGCAAGGACCCCAATTTCTACTATGGCTACACCTTC. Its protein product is CASKDPNFYYGYTF.

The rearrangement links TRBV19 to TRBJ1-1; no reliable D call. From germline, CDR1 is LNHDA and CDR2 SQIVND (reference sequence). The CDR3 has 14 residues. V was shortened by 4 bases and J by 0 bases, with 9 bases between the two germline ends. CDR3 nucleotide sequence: TGTGCCAGTAGTACCTCAGCCATGAACACTGAAGCTTTCTTT. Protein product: CASSTSAMNTEAFF.

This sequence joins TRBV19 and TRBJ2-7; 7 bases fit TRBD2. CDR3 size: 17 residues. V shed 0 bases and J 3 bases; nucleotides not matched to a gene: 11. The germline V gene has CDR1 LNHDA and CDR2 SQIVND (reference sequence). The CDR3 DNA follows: TGTGCCAGTAGTATAGATTGGTCAAGCGGGACCGTCTACGAGCAGTACTTC. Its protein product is CASSIDWSSGTVYEQYF. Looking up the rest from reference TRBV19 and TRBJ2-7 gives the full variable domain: DGGITQSPKYLFRKEGQNVTLSCEQNLNHDAMYWYRQDPGQGLRLIYYSQIVNDFQKGDIAEGYSVSREKKESFPLTVTSAQKNPTAFYLCASSIDWSSGTVYEQYFGPGTRLTVT.

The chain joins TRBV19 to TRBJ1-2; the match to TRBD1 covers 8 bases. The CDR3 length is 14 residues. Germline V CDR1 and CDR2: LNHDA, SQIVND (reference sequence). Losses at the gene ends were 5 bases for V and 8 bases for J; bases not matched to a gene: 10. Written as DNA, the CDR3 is TGTGCCAGTAGTGCCAGGACAGGGACCGGAGGCTACACCTTC. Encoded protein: CASSARTGTGGYTF.

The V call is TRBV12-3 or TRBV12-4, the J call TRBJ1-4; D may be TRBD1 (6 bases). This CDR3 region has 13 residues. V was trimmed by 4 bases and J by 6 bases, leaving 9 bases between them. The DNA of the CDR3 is TGTGCCAGCAGTTGGGACATCTATGAAAAACTGTTTTTT. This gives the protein CASSWDIYEKLFF.

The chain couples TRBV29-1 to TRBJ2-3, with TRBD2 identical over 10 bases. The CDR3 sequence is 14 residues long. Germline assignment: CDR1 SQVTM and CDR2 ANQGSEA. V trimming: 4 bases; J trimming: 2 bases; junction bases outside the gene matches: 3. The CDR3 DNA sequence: TGCAGCGTTGGCAGCGGGAGGGCCACAGATACGCAGTATTTT. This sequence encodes CSVGSGRATDTQYF.

The DNA for the CDR3 is TGTGCCACCTTTCTCAGGGAAGTCCCTCTCTCCTACGAGCAGTACTTC. This translates into CATFLREVPLSYEQYF. V and J are TRBV6-4 and TRBJ2-7; TRBD1 might be the D (5 bases). V lost 10 bases and J lost 0, with 22 bases in between. There are 16 residues in the CDR3. Germline-derived CDR1 and CDR2 are MRHNA and SNTAGT.

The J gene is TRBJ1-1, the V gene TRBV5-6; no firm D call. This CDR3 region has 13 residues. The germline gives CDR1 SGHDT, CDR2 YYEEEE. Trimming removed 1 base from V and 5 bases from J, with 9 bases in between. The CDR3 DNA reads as TGTGCCAGCAGCTTGATCGGGCCAACTGAAGCTTTCTTT. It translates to CASSLIGPTEAFF.

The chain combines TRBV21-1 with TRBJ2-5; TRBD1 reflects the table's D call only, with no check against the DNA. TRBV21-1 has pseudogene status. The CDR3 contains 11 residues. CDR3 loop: CASGPSETQYF. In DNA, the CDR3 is TGTGCCAGCGGCCCCTCAGAGACCCAGTACTTC.

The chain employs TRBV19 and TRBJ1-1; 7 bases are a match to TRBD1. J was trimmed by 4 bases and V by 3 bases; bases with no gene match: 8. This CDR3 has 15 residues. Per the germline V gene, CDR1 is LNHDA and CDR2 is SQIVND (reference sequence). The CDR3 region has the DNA TGTGCCAGTAGTATTGTCTCAGGGGGTGTCACTGAAGCTTTCTTT. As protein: CASSIVSGGVTEAFF.

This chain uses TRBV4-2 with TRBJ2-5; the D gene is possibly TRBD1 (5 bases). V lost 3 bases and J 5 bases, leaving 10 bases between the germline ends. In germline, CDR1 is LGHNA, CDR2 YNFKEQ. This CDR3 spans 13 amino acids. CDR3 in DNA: TGTGCCAGCAGCCAGGAAGGGGCGGAGACCCAGTACTTC. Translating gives CASSQEGAETQYF.

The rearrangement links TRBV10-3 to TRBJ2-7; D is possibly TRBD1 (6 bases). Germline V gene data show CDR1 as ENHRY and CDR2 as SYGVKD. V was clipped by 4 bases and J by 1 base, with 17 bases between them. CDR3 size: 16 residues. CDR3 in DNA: TGTGCCATCAGTGGGACCCCCGGGACACTATCCTACGAGCAGTACTTC. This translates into CAISGTPGTLSYEQYF.

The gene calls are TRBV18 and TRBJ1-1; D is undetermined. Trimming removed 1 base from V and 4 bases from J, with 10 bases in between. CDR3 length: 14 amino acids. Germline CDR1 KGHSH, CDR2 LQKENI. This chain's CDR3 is CASSPRSSGTEAFF. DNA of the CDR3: TGTGCCAGCTCACCACGGTCGTCGGGCACTGAAGCTTTCTTT.

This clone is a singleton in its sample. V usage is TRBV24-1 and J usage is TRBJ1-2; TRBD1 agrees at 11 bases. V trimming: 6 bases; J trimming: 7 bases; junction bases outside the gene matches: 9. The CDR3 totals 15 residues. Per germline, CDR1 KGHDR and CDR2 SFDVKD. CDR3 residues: CATSSPGQGVRGYTF. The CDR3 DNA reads TGTGCCACCAGTAGCCCGGGACAGGGGGTACGTGGCTACACCTTC.

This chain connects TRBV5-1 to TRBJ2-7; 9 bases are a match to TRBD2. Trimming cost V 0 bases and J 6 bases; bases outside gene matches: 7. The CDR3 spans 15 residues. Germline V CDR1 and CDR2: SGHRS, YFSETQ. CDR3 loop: CASSLDLAGVFEQYF. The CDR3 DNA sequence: TGCGCCAGCAGCTTGGACTTAGCGGGGGTTTTCGAGCAGTACTTC.

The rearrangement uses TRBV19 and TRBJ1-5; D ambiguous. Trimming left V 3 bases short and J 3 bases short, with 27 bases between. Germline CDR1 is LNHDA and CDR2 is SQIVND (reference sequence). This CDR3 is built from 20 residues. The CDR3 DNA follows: TGTGCCAGTAGTATGATTTTGAGCGAGGCCCATGAAGATCCCAATCAGCCCCAGCATTTT. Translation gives CASSMILSEAHEDPNQPQHF.

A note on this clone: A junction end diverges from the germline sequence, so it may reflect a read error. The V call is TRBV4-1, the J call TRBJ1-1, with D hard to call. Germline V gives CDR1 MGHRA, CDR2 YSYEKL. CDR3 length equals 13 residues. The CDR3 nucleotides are TGCGCCAGCAGCCAAGTCCTGGGAGTCGGCTGGCTTTTT. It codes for CASSQVLGVGWLF.

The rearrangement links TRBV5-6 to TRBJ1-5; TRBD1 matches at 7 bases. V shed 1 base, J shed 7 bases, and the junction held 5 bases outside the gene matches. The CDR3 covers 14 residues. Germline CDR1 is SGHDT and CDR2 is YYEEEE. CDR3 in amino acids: CASSLRQGVQPQHF. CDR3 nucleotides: TGTGCCAGCAGCTTGCGACAGGGCGTCCAGCCCCAGCATTTT. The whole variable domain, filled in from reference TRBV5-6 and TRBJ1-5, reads DAGVTQSPTHLIKTRGQQVTLRCSPKSGHDTVSWYQQALGQGPQFIFQYYEEEERQRGNFPDRFSGHQFPNYSSELNVNALLLGDSALYLCASSLRQGVQPQHFGDGTRLSIL.

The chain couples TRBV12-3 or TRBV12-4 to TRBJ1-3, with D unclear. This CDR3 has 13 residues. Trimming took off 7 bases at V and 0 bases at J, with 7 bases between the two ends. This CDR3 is CASTPNSGNTIYF. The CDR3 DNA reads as TGTGCCAGCACCCCGAACTCTGGAAACACCATATATTTT.